This T cell receptor (beta chain) is from a study of T cells after posttransplantation cyclophosphamide. Whole-study findings and limits: Donor-recipient repertoire similarity was low at 1-2 months, rising over year one. TRB overlap between skin or GI tissue T cells and blood was limited.

The length of the CDR3 is 13 residues. The V end was cut by 1 base, the J end by 10 bases, with 13 bases between. Germline V gene data show CDR1 as SGHTA and CDR2 as FQGNSA. Assay: immunoSEQ multiplex PCR; the TCRdb copy retains only in-frame clones and omits some. The sample includes about 31,000 clones, 90% to 95% seen only once; the top ten take over 0.2%. Comments on this clone: The antigen is undetermined.

Cells defined as naive were viable CD3+CD4+ or CD3+CD8+ and CCR7+CD45RA+CD45RO-CD95-CD27+CD28+. The related graft donor's blood sample was taken on the day of bone marrow donation. The TCR was taken from an older woman in good health, CMV-negative, and a related stem cell transplant donor. This rearrangement joins TRBV7-2 to TRBJ2-5; the D is unclear. The specimen was naive CD4+ T cells sorted from PBMCs. The CDR3 DNA follows: TGTGCCAGCAGCTTAGGGGCGCTGGCAGACCAGTACTTC. Its protein is CASSLGALADQYF.